This T cell receptor beta chain stems from a study of blood T cell repertoires in COVID-19. In the study overall: The United States, Italy and Spain were the sources of the acute and convalescent COVID-19 samples. T cells, B-cell-depleted T cells, or PBMCs supplied cDNA or gDNA.

This CDR3 is 14 amino acids long. From germline, CDR1 is SGDLS and CDR2 YYNGEE. Trimming removed 0 bases from V and 3 bases from J, with 9 bases in between. Profiled with immunoSEQ multiplex PCR; TCRdb holds only in-frame clones, not every one. Counted here are around 200,000 clones, about nine tenths occurring once; the ten biggest clones make up approximately 6.1%. The sequence derives from a man aged 80 or over with acute or convalescent COVID-19. The chain employs TRBV9 and TRBJ1-2; TRBD1 is a possible D gene (6 bases). Sequenced input: peripheral blood. The CDR3 sequence is CASSVAPGDYGYTF. CDR3 coding DNA: TGTGCCAGCAGCGTAGCCCCAGGGGACTATGGCTACACCTTC.